Here is one T cell receptor (beta chain) with its context. The protocol was immunoSEQ multiplex PCR, while the TCRdb copy is restricted to in-frame clones and leaves out a portion. In the table there are under 550,000 clones, over 75% of which are singletons. Treatment noted: roughly 20 received Ad26.COV2.S at low or high dose, single or two shots; several received placebo; per-sample allocation not given. At day 63 after the first vaccine or placebo injection, samples were drawn. The source of the sample is a study of Ad26.COV2.S vaccination and SARS-CoV-2 variants. The V gene's germline CDR1 is SGHRS and CDR2 YFSETQ. Trimming shortened V by 2 bases and J by 3 bases, and 8 bases separated the two germline ends. CDR3 length: 13 residues.

The sequence came from a person aged 18-60 years who received the Ad26.COV2.S COVID-19 vaccine or a placebo. The sequencing here drew on peripheral blood, taken in a trial of Ad26.COV2.S vaccine versus placebo. The rearrangement uses TRBV5-1 and TRBJ2-5; the D gene could be TRBD1 or TRBD2 (5 bases each). CDR3 residues: CASSFVGEETQYF. The CDR3 DNA is TGCGCCAGCAGCTTTGTGGGGGAAGAGACCCAGTACTTC.